Shown below are 26 T cell receptor beta chains from a single sample sequenced in a study of blood T cell repertoires in COVID-19. Data came from immunoSEQ multiplex PCR; TCRdb stores just in-frame clones and leaves some out. The sample holds some 70,000 clones, around 87% seen once. Sequencing was done on a sample of peripheral blood. These receptors originate from a man aged 50-60 years with active COVID-19.

This rearrangement joins TRBV5-6 to TRBJ2-1; 7 nucleotides agree with TRBD2. V lost 0 bases and J lost 5; bases outside the gene matches: 2. CDR1 is SGHDT, CDR2 YYEEEE, per germline. The CDR3 runs 14 residues. CDR3 protein: CASSLDLADNEQFF. The CDR3 DNA reads TGTGCCAGCAGCTTGGATCTAGCGGACAATGAGCAGTTCTTC.

The chain recombines TRBV4-3 with TRBJ1-6; D remains ambiguous. The V end lost 0 bases, the J end lost 0 bases, and 6 bases lay between the germline ends. There are 16 residues in the CDR3. Germline CDR1 is LGHNA and CDR2 is YSLEER. The CDR3 nucleotides are TGCGCCAGCAGCCAAGATCTAAGCTCCTATAATTCACCCCTCCACTTT. This translates into CASSQDLSSYNSPLHF.

V gene TRBV11-2 combines with J gene TRBJ1-6; a weak D match, TRBD1 (5 bases). CDR1 and CDR2 from the germline V gene are SGHAT and FQNNGV. V was pared by 5 bases and J by 7 bases, with 21 bases between. The CDR3 covers 17 residues. This CDR3 reads CASSPRFGDSRNSPLHF. The CDR3 DNA reads TGTGCCAGCAGCCCCCGTTTCGGGGACTCCCGGAATTCACCCCTCCACTTT.

The J gene is TRBJ2-7, the V gene TRBV4-1; TRBD1 might be the D (6 bases). CDR3 length equals 14 residues. Germline lookup yields CDR1 MGHRA and CDR2 YSYEKL. Deletions cut 0 bases from V and 3 bases from J, with 9 bases between. The CDR3 is CASSQDPDSYEQYF. CDR3 DNA sequence: TGCGCCAGCAGCCAAGATCCGGACAGCTACGAGCAGTACTTC.

For the CDR3, the DNA is TGTGCCAGCAGCTTAGGGAGGGGTAGTAACTCACCCCTCCACTTT. It yields the protein CASSLGRGSNSPLHF. The genes are TRBV7-2 and TRBJ1-6; TRBD1 is a possible D gene (5 bases). V was trimmed by 1 base and J by 10 bases, leaving 14 bases between them. Germline CDR1 is SGHTA and CDR2 is FQGNSA. The CDR3 is 15 residues long. Full variable domain (outside the CDR3, taken from reference TRBV7-2 and TRBJ1-6): GAGVSQSPSNKVTEKGKDVELRCDPISGHTALYWYRQSLGQGLEFLIYFQGNSAPDKSGLPSDRFSAERTGGSVSTLTIQRTQQEDSAVYLCASSLGRGSNSPLHFGNGTRLTVT.

V and J are TRBV29-1 and TRBJ1-5; 7 bases agree with TRBD1. The ends lost 7 bases at V and 4 bases at J; junction bases unmatched: 16. CDR1 is SQVTM and CDR2 is ANQGSEA in the germline V gene. This CDR3 contains 16 residues. CDR3 nucleotide sequence: TGCAGCGCCGTCCTAACAGGGGCCCCTGGGAATCAGCCCCAGCATTTT. It is translated as CSAVLTGAPGNQPQHF.

The chain joins TRBV7-2 to TRBJ2-3; 9 nucleotides agree with TRBD2. This CDR3 spans 16 amino acids. Germline values: CDR1 SGHTA, CDR2 FQGNSA. V trimming: 3 bases; J trimming: 5 bases; junction bases outside the gene matches: 9. This CDR3 is CASSFTGTSKGDTQYF. In DNA form, the CDR3 reads TGTGCCAGCAGCTTTACCGGGACTAGCAAGGGAGATACGCAGTATTTT.

This clone is a singleton in its sample. This sequence joins TRBV5-1 and TRBJ2-3, with 7 bases that match TRBD1. Germline V CDR1 and CDR2: SGHRS, YFSETQ. This CDR3 comprises 14 residues. Losses at the gene ends were 6 bases for V and 4 bases for J; bases not matched to a gene: 8. Written as DNA, the CDR3 is TGCGCCAGCACCTCCCGGGACAGAGCAGATACGCAGTATTTT. This gives the protein CASTSRDRADTQYF.

The chain links TRBV27 to TRBJ1-2; possibly TRBD1 for D (6 bases). The ends were cut back, 3 bases at V and 7 bases at J, with 15 bases in the middle. Germline CDR1 and CDR2: MNHEY and SMNVEV (reference sequence). The CDR3 has 14 residues. The CDR3 region has the DNA TGTGCCAGCAGTTTCGCGAAACAGGGTGCTGGCTACACCTTC. This sequence encodes CASSFAKQGAGYTF.

CDR3 loop: CASRNSFLAGFLNYGYTF. CDR3 sequence (DNA): TGTGCCAGCAGGAATAGTTTTTTAGCGGGATTTCTTAACTATGGCTACACCTTC. The chain joins TRBV4-2 to TRBJ1-2; D unclear. The CDR3 is 18 residues long. V lost 6 bases and J lost 1, with 24 bases in between. Germline values: CDR1 LGHNA, CDR2 YNFKEQ.

The rearrangement uses TRBV5-1 and TRBJ2-3; TRBD2 matches at 12 bases. Trimming took 4 bases from V and 3 from J; bases not matched to a gene: 0. Germline CDR1 and CDR2: SGHRS and YFSETQ. The CDR3 spans 14 residues. This CDR3 is CASSGTSGTDTQYF. CDR3 DNA sequence: TGCGCCAGCAGCGGGACTAGCGGGACAGATACGCAGTATTTT.

The table lists this clone with a count of one. The CDR3 here is CASSVDIGGTDTQYF. The DNA of the CDR3 is TGTGCCAGCAGCGTAGATATAGGAGGCACAGATACGCAGTATTTT. V usage is TRBV9 and J usage is TRBJ2-3, with D uncertain. CDR3 length: 15 residues. Germline V CDR1 and CDR2: SGDLS, YYNGEE. V lost 0 bases, J lost 1 base, and 9 bases lay in between.

J is TRBJ1-1 and V is TRBV28, with 9 bases identical to TRBD1. CDR3 length equals 13 residues. Germline CDR1 is MDHEN and CDR2 is SYDVKM. V was clipped by 7 bases and J by 2 bases; unmatched bases: 2. Here the CDR3 reads CASNRGPNTEAFF. In DNA form, the CDR3 reads TGTGCCAGCAACAGGGGGCCTAACACTGAAGCTTTCTTT.

The chain couples TRBV9 to TRBJ1-4; 7 bases are shared with TRBD1. Looked up from germline, CDR1 is SGDLS and CDR2 is YYNGEE. The junction had 2 bases not matched to a gene; V was cut back by 6 bases and J by 0 bases. The CDR3 loop spans 14 amino acids. CDR3 region: CASTQGATNEKLFF. The CDR3 bases are TGTGCCAGCACTCAGGGGGCAACTAATGAAAAACTGTTTTTT.

The chain uses TRBV7-3 and TRBJ1-5; D is perhaps TRBD1 (6 bases). The V end lost 5 bases, the J end lost 0 bases, and 14 bases lay between the germline ends. The germline V gene encodes CDR1 SGHTA and CDR2 FQGTGA. CDR3 length equals 16 residues. This CDR3 is CASSPPGDYSNQPQHF. The CDR3 DNA reads as TGTGCCAGCAGCCCTCCAGGGGATTATAGCAATCAGCCCCAGCATTTT.

This clone was observed once. The V call is TRBV19, the J call TRBJ2-5, with a tentative D call TRBD1 (6 bases). Germline assignment: CDR1 LNHDA and CDR2 SQIVND (reference sequence). This CDR3 region has 13 residues. V was pared by 2 bases and J by 5 bases, with 9 bases between. The DNA of the CDR3 is TGTGCCAGTAGTATACGACAGGCGGAGACCCAGTACTTC. Its translation is CASSIRQAETQYF.

The J gene is TRBJ2-7, the V gene TRBV9, with 8 bases matching TRBD1. Germline lookup yields CDR1 SGDLS and CDR2 YYNGEE. After removal of 3 bases from V and 0 bases from J, the junction contained 5 bases not matched to a gene. CDR3 size: 15 residues. The CDR3 loop reads CASSAGDRLSYEQYF. Written as DNA, the CDR3 is TGTGCCAGCAGCGCGGGGGACAGGCTCTCCTACGAGCAGTACTTC.

The V gene is TRBV5-1, the J gene TRBJ2-3; possible D gene TRBD1, 5 bases. The germline gives CDR1 SGHRS, CDR2 YFSETQ. Between the trimmed V and J ends, which lost 3 bases and 5 bases, there was a span of 16 bases. The CDR3 covers 15 residues. The CDR3 DNA is TGCGCCAGCAGCTCCCCGGCAGGGTCGGGAGATACGCAGTATTTT. This encodes CASSSPAGSGDTQYF.

The chain uses TRBV6-5 and TRBJ2-3; TRBD2 matches at 7 bases. The CDR3 totals 14 residues. The germline CDR1 and CDR2 sequences are MNHEY and SVGAGI. J gave up 5 bases and V 9 bases, and 11 bases lay outside the gene matches. The chain's CDR3 is CASSPTSARDTQYF. In DNA, the CDR3 is TGTGCCAGTAGTCCAACTAGCGCTAGAGATACGCAGTATTTT.

The gene calls are TRBV6-1 and TRBJ2-1; TRBD1 agrees at 9 bases. The CDR3 loop spans 16 amino acids. Per germline, CDR1 MNHNS and CDR2 SASEGT. Trimming removed 1 base from V and 9 bases from J; junction bases left unmatched: 10. The CDR3 reads CASSEGITGGTGEQFF. CDR3 coding DNA: TGTGCCAGCAGTGAAGGGATTACAGGGGGCACAGGTGAGCAGTTCTTC.

The chain employs TRBV5-4 and TRBJ2-7; 9 positions agree with TRBD1. V shed 4 bases and J 3 bases; nucleotides not matched to a gene: 5. CDR3 length: 14 residues. Germline V lookup: CDR1 SGHNT, CDR2 YYREEE (reference sequence). As DNA, the CDR3 is TGTGCCAGCAGCCCCGGGACAGGGTACTACGAGCAGTACTTC. This sequence encodes CASSPGTGYYEQYF.

The CDR3 DNA is TGTGCCAGTAGTCAGGGGGCGGACAATGAGCAGTTCTTC. Its translation: CASSQGADNEQFF. This chain joins TRBV19 and TRBJ2-1; TRBD1 matches at 8 bases. Per the germline V gene, CDR1 is LNHDA and CDR2 is SQIVND (reference sequence). The CDR3 is made up of 13 amino acids. Losses at the gene ends were 5 bases for V and 5 bases for J; bases not matched to a gene: 2.

The chain joins TRBV5-1 to TRBJ2-2, with TRBD1 matching over 7 bases. Germline values: CDR1 SGHRS, CDR2 YFSETQ. V dropped 2 bases and J dropped 3; count of bases not matched to a gene: 7. The CDR3 sequence is 16 residues long. The CDR3 bases are TGCGCCAGCAGCTTCGCCCCCCAGGGGGACACCGGGGAGCTGTTTTTT. This encodes CASSFAPQGDTGELFF.

The V gene is TRBV29-1, the J gene TRBJ1-2; 8 nucleotides line up with TRBD1. The V gene end was trimmed by 5 bases and the J gene end by 5 bases; junction bases not matched to a gene: 7. Germline lookup yields CDR1 SQVTM and CDR2 ANQGSEA. The CDR3 extends over 13 amino acids. The CDR3 DNA sequence: TGCAGCGTTATCGACAGGGGTCGGTATGGCTACACCTTC. The encoded protein is CSVIDRGRYGYTF.

This chain joins TRBV7-2 and TRBJ1-2; TRBD1 might be the D (6 bases). This CDR3 is built from 13 residues. V lost 5 bases to trimming and J lost 8 bases, with 15 bases between them. Looked up from germline, CDR1 is SGHTA and CDR2 is FQGNSA. The CDR3 DNA follows: TGTGCCAGCAGCCTCGCGGGGGCTTGGGGCTACACCTTC. Protein sequence: CASSLAGAWGYTF.

V gene TRBV7-3 combines with J gene TRBJ2-2, with TRBD1 matching over 7 bases. The CDR3 extends over 17 amino acids. Trimming removed 1 base from V and 4 bases from J; junction bases left unmatched: 9. The germline CDR1 and CDR2 sequences are SGHTA and FQGTGA. The CDR3 coding sequence is TGTGCCAGCAGCTTAATGCCCACGACAGGGACCACCGGGGAGCTGTTTTTT. Translated, it gives CASSLMPTTGTTGELFF.